This T cell receptor (beta chain) is from a study of OX40 agonist ivuxolimab in advanced cancers. Study-wide context: Eligibility rules accepted prior anti-PD-1, anti-PD-L1 or anti-CTLA-4 therapy, and around 43% had some. Regarding the study as a whole: Low normalized T-cell clonal expansion was also seen in some nonresponders. Fewer expanded clones were found on average in CD4+ than in CD8+ T cells.

V lost 5 bases and J 4 bases, leaving 6 bases between the germline ends. CDR3 length: 12 amino acids. CDR1 and CDR2 from the germline V gene are SGHTA and FQGNSA. As concerns this clone: Its antigen is still unknown.

The repertoire was sequenced with immunoSEQ multiplex PCR; TCRdb's copy has only in-frame clones and lacks some. The table lists more than 45,000 clones, over 65% of them singletons, with more than 1.2% in the top ten. This sequence joins TRBV7-2 and TRBJ1-3; D is uncertain. The starting material was CD4+ or CD8+ T cells sorted from blood, obtained in a trial of the OX40 agonist ivuxolimab. This clonotype was obtained from an adult with an advanced solid tumor such as melanoma, head and neck, liver or kidney cancer. The CDR3 loop is CASSIGGNTIYF. The CDR3 nucleotides are TGTGCCAGCAGCATAGGCGGAAACACCATATATTTT.